The entry that follows covers one T cell receptor (beta chain) sequence. Its antigen remains unknown. The sample comes from a study of T cell responses to AZD1222 COVID-19 vaccine. The study, taken as a whole, reports: Among those given AZD1222, only six were seropositive at baseline. Receipt of two AZD1222 doses was followed by a rise in Spike-specific TCR breadth and depth.

V lost 2 bases, J lost 5 bases, and 4 bases lay in between. CDR3 size: 12 residues. The germline CDR1 and CDR2 sequences are MDHEN and SYDVKM. Using immunoSEQ multiplex PCR, the repertoire was profiled, and TCRdb retains in-frame clones only, with some absent. The sample comprises roughly 120,000 clones, around 94% of which are singletons, and about 3% rests with the top ten. The chain couples TRBV28 to TRBJ2-1; D unclear. Material: peripheral blood, obtained on day 0 of AZD1222 vaccination. The TCR was taken from an adult in good health. The CDR3 reads CASSLPHNEQFF. For the CDR3, the DNA is TGTGCCAGCAGTTTACCCCACAATGAGCAGTTCTTC.